These 24 T cell receptor beta chains were all obtained from the same sample, sequenced in a study of CD8 T cells in ankylosing spondylitis. Study findings and constraints: It appeared that ankylosing spondylitis blood was characterized by a TCR beta motif of roughly 8 highly homologous variants.

TCRdb re-called the 5' RACE reads with MiXCR, one entry per CDR3 protein. The sample yields over 400,000 distinct CDR3 sequences, roughly 25% seen once. Their target antigens are unknown. The sequenced material came from blood, either unsorted or a sorted T cell fraction (not recorded which). The receptors were sampled from a male donor with ankylosing spondylitis.

Ten or more counts support this clonotype. V gene TRBV29-1 combines with J gene TRBJ2-7; 12 bases fit TRBD1. Trimming at V came to 6 bases and at J to 5 bases, leaving 8 bases not matched to a gene. CDR1 and CDR2 from the germline V gene are SQVTM and ANQGSEA. The CDR3 contains 14 residues. CDR3 sequence reads: CSVSGTGGLDEQYF. In DNA form, the CDR3 reads TGCAGCGTATCCGGGACAGGGGGCCTTGACGAGCAGTACTTC.

The chain couples TRBV7-2 to TRBJ2-7; D unresolved. Germline CDR1 is SGHTA and CDR2 is FQGNSA. The CDR3 extends over 10 amino acids. V lost 8 bases and J 7 bases, leaving 9 bases between the germline ends. The CDR3 bases are TGTGCCAGCGGCCCCTGGGAGCAGTACGTC. Its translation is CASGPWEQYV.

V gene TRBV27 combines with J gene TRBJ2-7, with no clear D. This CDR3 has 15 amino acids. V dropped 7 bases and J dropped 2 bases, with 18 bases sitting between them. Germline CDR1 MNHEY, CDR2 SMNVEV (reference sequence). Here the CDR3 DNA reads TGTGCCAGCACCTCACAGATGGGGTCCGCCTACGAGCAGTACTTC. Amino acids: CASTSQMGSAYEQYF.

The chain employs TRBV7-8 and TRBJ1-1; perhaps TRBD1 as D (6 bases). Germline values: CDR1 SGHVS, CDR2 FQNEAQ. The CDR3 runs to 13 residues. Trimming took off 5 bases at V and 5 bases at J, with 12 bases between the two ends. The CDR3 DNA follows: TGTGCCAGCAGCCGAGGGGGGTGGACTGAAGCTTTCTTT. Its protein is CASSRGGWTEAFF.

This chain uses TRBV5-1 with TRBJ2-5; TRBD1 matches 9 bases. CDR3 length equals 15 residues. V trimming: 1 base; J trimming: 3 bases; junction bases outside the gene matches: 4. CDR1 is SGHRS, CDR2 YFSETQ, per germline. The chain's CDR3 is CASSLPWTGEETQYF. The CDR3 DNA reads as TGCGCCAGCAGCTTGCCTTGGACAGGGGAAGAGACCCAGTACTTC.

This clonotype came up a few times. J is TRBJ1-1 and V is TRBV7-9, with unresolved D. Deletions cut 1 base from V and 3 bases from J, with 6 bases between. Germline V CDR1 and CDR2: SEHNR, FQNEAQ (reference sequence). The CDR3 has 13 amino acids. CDR3 region: CASSLDGHTEAFF. CDR3 nucleotides: TGTGCCAGCAGCTTAGACGGCCACACTGAAGCTTTCTTT.

In this sample, this clonotype turned up once. The V gene is TRBV20-1, the J gene TRBJ2-7, with D possibly being TRBD1 or TRBD2 (5 bases each). V lost 6 bases and J 2 bases, leaving 20 bases between the germline ends. Germline V gene lookup returns CDR1 DFQATT and CDR2 SNEGSKA (reference sequence). This CDR3 is 15 amino acids long. The CDR3 DNA reads TGCAGTGCCGCACATTCCGGGACGGTGACCTACGAGCAGTACTTC. This gives the protein CSAAHSGTVTYEQYF.

CDR3 sequence (DNA): TGTGCCATCTCATCGACAGGGGCGAACACCGGGGAGCTGTTTTTT. It yields the protein CAISSTGANTGELFF. This chain connects TRBV28 to TRBJ2-2; 8 nucleotides line up with TRBD1. Germline-derived CDR1 and CDR2 are MDHEN and SYDVKM. The CDR3 runs 15 residues. V shed 10 bases, J shed 0 bases, and the junction held 7 bases outside the gene matches.

This clonotype has just a few counts. This sequence joins TRBV4-2 and TRBJ2-1, with no clear D. In germline, CDR1 is LGHNA, CDR2 YNFKEQ. Trimming shortened V by 1 base and J by 0 bases, and 7 bases separated the two germline ends. The CDR3 totals 15 residues. Written as DNA, the CDR3 is TGTGCCAGCAGCCAAGCAGAAAGCTCCTACAATGAGCAGTTCTTC. As protein: CASSQAESSYNEQFF.

The chain employs TRBV3-1 and TRBJ1-1, with 9 bases lining up with TRBD1. Germline V gene data show CDR1 as LGHDT and CDR2 as YNNKEL (reference sequence). J gave up 6 bases and V 4 bases, and 9 bases lay outside the gene matches. CDR3 length: 15 amino acids. CDR3: CASSPRDRVIPEAFF. The CDR3, as DNA: TGTGCCAGCAGCCCCCGGGACAGGGTCATTCCTGAAGCTTTCTTT.

This clonotype was seen more than once but under ten times. The rearrangement uses TRBV7-8 and TRBJ2-1; D remains ambiguous. The CDR3 is 16 amino acids. Germline V gene sequence: CDR1 SGHVS, CDR2 FQNEAQ. The ends were cut back, 4 bases at V and 5 bases at J, with 18 bases in the middle. CDR3 in amino acids: CASSSMTSPGHNEQFF. As DNA, the CDR3 is TGTGCCAGCAGCTCTATGACATCCCCTGGGCACAATGAGCAGTTCTTC.

The chain combines TRBV27 with TRBJ2-1, with 12 bases aligning to TRBD2. This CDR3 contains 15 residues. Trimming removed 5 bases from V and 6 bases from J; junction bases left unmatched: 5. The germline gives CDR1 MNHEY, CDR2 SMNVEV (reference sequence). This CDR3 reads CASSRTSGVGNEQFF. The DNA for the CDR3 is TGTGCCAGCAGTCGGACTAGCGGGGTCGGCAATGAGCAGTTCTTC.

J is TRBJ2-1 and V is TRBV3-1; D gene ambiguous. The CDR3 has 12 amino acids. V lost 3 bases to trimming and J lost 8 bases, with 8 bases between them. Looked up from germline, CDR1 is LGHDT and CDR2 is YNNKEL (reference sequence). The CDR3 region is CASSQRWDEQFF. The CDR3 nucleotides are TGTGCCAGCAGCCAGAGGTGGGATGAGCAGTTCTTC.

There are a few counts of this clonotype. The chain recombines TRBV12-3 or TRBV12-4 with TRBJ2-7; TRBD1 matches at 7 bases. The CDR3 runs 13 residues. Trimming took 2 bases from V and 7 from J; bases not matched to a gene: 5. CDR3 region: CASSLLPGGEQYV. CDR3 in DNA: TGTGCCAGCAGTTTACTTCCAGGGGGTGAGCAGTACGTC.

The V and J genes are TRBV12-3 or TRBV12-4 and TRBJ2-3; D is tentatively TRBD1 or TRBD2 (6 bases each). This CDR3 contains 14 residues. Trimming removed 9 bases at V and 3 bases at J, with 16 bases between. The CDR3 coding sequence is TGTGCCAGTAGCCGGGGGCGCGTGACAGATACGCAGTATTTT. Its translation is CASSRGRVTDTQYF.

This chain connects TRBV24-1 to TRBJ1-5; TRBD1 matches 7 bases. The CDR3 extends over 17 amino acids. With V trimmed by 4 bases and J by 9 bases, 17 bases remained unmatched. Germline V gene sequence: CDR1 KGHDR, CDR2 SFDVKD. The CDR3 DNA is TGTGCCACCAGTGAGAACAGGGGCTCATCATCATTACGGCCCCAGCATTTT. Amino acid sequence: CATSENRGSSSLRPQHF.

V and J are TRBV7-2 and TRBJ1-5, with a possible D match to TRBD1 (6 bases). The CDR3 has 16 amino acids. Germline V gene sequence: CDR1 SGHTA, CDR2 FQGNSA. Trimming took 4 bases from V and 5 from J, leaving 18 bases between them. The CDR3 coding sequence is TGTGCCAGCAGCTCGAACAGGGCTGTGGGGGATCAGCCCCAGCATTTT. Amino acid sequence: CASSSNRAVGDQPQHF.

This clonotype has more than one count but fewer than ten. The chain carries TRBV7-2 and TRBJ1-2; TRBD1 agrees at 10 bases. The J segment lost 7 bases and the V segment lost 5 bases, leaving 7 bases of the junction unmatched. The CDR3 loop spans 14 amino acids. CDR1 SGHTA and CDR2 FQGNSA come from the germline V gene. CDR3 loop: CASSPDRGQVGYTF. CDR3 bases: TGTGCCAGCAGCCCCGACAGGGGGCAGGTTGGCTACACCTTC. Full variable domain (outside the CDR3, taken from reference TRBV7-2 and TRBJ1-2): GAGVSQSPSNKVTEKGKDVELRCDPISGHTALYWYRQSLGQGLEFLIYFQGNSAPDKSGLPSDRFSAERTGGSVSTLTIQRTQQEDSAVYLCASSPDRGQVGYTFGSGTRLTVV.

This chain joins TRBV3-1 and TRBJ1-3, with D perhaps matching TRBD1 (6 bases). Deletions cut 0 bases from V and 3 bases from J, with 15 bases between. Germline CDR1 is LGHDT and CDR2 is YNNKEL (reference sequence). The CDR3 is 17 amino acids. CDR3 amino acids: CASSQDRVGAYGNTIYF. DNA for the CDR3: TGTGCCAGCAGCCAAGATCGTGTGGGGGCGTATGGAAACACCATATATTTT. Drawing the rest from reference TRBV3-1 and TRBJ1-3, the complete variable domain is DTAVSQTPKYLVTQMGNDKSIKCEQNLGHDTMYWYKQDSKKFLKIMFSYNNKELIINETVPNRFSPKSPDKAHLNLHINSLELGDSAVYFCASSQDRVGAYGNTIYFGEGSWLTVV.

This clonotype showed up many times. The chain joins TRBV2 to TRBJ1-5; D not certain. The germline V gene encodes CDR1 SNHLY and CDR2 FYNNEI. The CDR3 loop spans 14 amino acids. The V gene lost 4 bases and the J gene lost 6 bases, with 13 bases spanning the gap. The CDR3 coding sequence is TGTGCCAGCAGTGGAAGCGGAGGGAGTCAGCCCCAGCATTTT. It translates to CASSGSGGSQPQHF.

This chain links TRBV29-1 with TRBJ2-3, with no clear D. Trimming removed 2 bases at V and 5 bases at J, with 20 bases between. The CDR3 runs 16 residues. Germline assignment: CDR1 SQVTM and CDR2 ANQGSEA. For the CDR3, the DNA is TGCAGCGTTGAAATGGATGGCGGAATAACGGGAGATACGCAGTATTTT. This codes for CSVEMDGGITGDTQYF.

This clonotype was picked up a small number of times. The CDR3 bases are TGCGCCAGCAGCCCCCTGGGGTTAGGAGGAAACACCATATATTTT. Protein: CASSPLGLGGNTIYF. This rearrangement joins TRBV5-1 to TRBJ1-3, with D unclear. The CDR3 has 15 residues. The V gene's germline CDR1 is SGHRS and CDR2 YFSETQ. V gave up 4 bases and J gave up 4 bases, with 15 bases separating them.

DNA of the CDR3: TGTGCCACCAGTGATTCGATTTGGGGAGATACGCAGTATTTT. Its translation is CATSDSIWGDTQYF. V gene TRBV24-1 combines with J gene TRBJ2-3; D ambiguous. CDR1 is KGHDR and CDR2 is SFDVKD in the germline V gene. With 2 bases removed from V and 5 bases from J, the gap between germline ends came to 10 bases. The CDR3 has 14 residues.

The gene calls are TRBV7-2 and TRBJ1-3; D unresolved. Trimming removed 3 bases at V and 4 bases at J, with 10 bases between. Germline CDR1 and CDR2: SGHTA and FQGNSA. The CDR3 consists of 14 residues. Written as DNA, the CDR3 is TGTGCCAGCAGCTTGAACCCACCCGGAAACACCATATATTTT. It translates to CASSLNPPGNTIYF.